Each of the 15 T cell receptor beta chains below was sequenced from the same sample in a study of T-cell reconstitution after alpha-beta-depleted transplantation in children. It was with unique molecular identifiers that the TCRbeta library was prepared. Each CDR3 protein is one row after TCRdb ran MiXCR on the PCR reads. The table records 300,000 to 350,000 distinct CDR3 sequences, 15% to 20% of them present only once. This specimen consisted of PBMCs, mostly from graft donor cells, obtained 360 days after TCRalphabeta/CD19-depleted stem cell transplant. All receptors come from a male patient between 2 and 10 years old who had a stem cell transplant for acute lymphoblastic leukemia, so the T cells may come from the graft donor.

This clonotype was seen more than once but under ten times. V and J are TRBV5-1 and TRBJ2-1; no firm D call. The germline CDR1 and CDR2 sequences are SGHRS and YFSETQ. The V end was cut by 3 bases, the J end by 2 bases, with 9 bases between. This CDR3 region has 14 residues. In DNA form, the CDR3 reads TGCGCCAGCAGCTACAGCGAACCCTACAATGAGCAGTTCTTC. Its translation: CASSYSEPYNEQFF.

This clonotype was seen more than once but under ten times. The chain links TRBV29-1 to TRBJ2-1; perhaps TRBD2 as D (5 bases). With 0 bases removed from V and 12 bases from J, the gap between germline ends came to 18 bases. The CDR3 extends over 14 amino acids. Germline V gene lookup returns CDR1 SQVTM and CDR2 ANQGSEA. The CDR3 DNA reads TGCAGCGTTGAAGATTGGCTAGCAAACCATGGGCAGTTCTTC. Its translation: CSVEDWLANHGQFF.

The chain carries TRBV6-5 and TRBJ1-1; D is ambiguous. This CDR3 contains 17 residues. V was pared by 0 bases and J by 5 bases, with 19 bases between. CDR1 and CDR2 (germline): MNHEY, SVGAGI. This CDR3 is CASSYSTSRPSRTEAFF. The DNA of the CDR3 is TGTGCCAGCAGTTACTCCACTTCAAGGCCCAGCCGGACTGAAGCTTTCTTT.

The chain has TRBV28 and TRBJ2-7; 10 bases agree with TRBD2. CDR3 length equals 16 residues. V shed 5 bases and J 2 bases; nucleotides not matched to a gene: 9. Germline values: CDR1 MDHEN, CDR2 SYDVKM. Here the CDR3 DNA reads TGTGCCAGCAGTGGACTAGCGGCCCCCGGTCCCTACGAGCAGTACTTC. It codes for CASSGLAAPGPYEQYF.

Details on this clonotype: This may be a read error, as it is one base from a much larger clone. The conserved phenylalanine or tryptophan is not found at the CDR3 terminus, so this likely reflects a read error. CDR3 nucleotides: TGCAGCGTTGCCAGGGTGAAAGATACGCAGTATGTT. Translating it yields CSVARVKDTQYV. The chain joins TRBV29-1 to TRBJ2-3; maybe TRBD1 (5 bases). CDR1 is SQVTM, CDR2 ANQGSEA, per germline. The germline V and J ends were trimmed by 4 bases and 5 bases, with 10 bases remaining between them. The CDR3 loop spans 12 amino acids.

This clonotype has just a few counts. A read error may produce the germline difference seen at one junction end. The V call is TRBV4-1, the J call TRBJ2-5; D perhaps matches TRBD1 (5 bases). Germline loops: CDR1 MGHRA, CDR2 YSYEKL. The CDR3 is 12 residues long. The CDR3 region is CASRDNQETQYF. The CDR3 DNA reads TGCGCCAGCAGGGACAACCAGGAGACCCAGTACTTC.

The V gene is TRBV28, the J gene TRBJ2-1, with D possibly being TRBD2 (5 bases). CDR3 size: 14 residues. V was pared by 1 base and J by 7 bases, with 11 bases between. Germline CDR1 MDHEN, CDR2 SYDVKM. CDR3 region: CASSLSSSTNEQFF. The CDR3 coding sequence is TGTGCCAGCAGTTTATCTTCTAGCACGAATGAGCAGTTCTTC.

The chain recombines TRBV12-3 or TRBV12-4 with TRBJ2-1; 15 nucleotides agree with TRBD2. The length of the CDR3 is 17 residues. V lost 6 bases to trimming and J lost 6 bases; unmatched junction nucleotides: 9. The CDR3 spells CASRRTSGRAVGNEQFF. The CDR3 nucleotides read TGTGCCAGCAGAAGGACTAGCGGGAGGGCTGTAGGCAATGAGCAGTTCTTC.

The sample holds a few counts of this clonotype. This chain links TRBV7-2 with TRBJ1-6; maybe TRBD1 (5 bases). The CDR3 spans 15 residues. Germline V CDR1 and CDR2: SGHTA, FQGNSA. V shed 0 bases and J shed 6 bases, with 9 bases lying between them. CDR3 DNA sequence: TGTGCCAGCAGCTTAGCGGGACGGATTAATTCACCCCTCCACTTT. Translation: CASSLAGRINSPLHF.

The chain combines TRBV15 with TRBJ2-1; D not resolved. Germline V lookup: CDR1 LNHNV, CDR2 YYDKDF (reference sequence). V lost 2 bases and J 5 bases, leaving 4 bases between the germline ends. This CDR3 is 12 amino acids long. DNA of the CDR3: TGTGCCACCAGCAGACAAGACAATGAGCAGTTCTTC. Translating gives CATSRQDNEQFF.

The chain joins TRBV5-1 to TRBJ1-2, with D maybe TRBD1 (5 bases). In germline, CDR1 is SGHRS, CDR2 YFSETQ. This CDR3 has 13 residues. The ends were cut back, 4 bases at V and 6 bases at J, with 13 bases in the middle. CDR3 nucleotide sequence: TGCGCCAGCAGCAGTCCCCTAGGGGATGGCTACACCTTC. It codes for CASSSPLGDGYTF.

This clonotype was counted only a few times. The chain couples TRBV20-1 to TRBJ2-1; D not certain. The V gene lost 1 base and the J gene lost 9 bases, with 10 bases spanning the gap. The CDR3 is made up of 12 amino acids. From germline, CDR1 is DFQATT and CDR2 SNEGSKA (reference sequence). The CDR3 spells CSARVEHSEQFF. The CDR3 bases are TGCAGTGCTAGAGTTGAGCACAGTGAGCAGTTCTTC.

DNA for the CDR3: TGTGCCAGCAGCGTACCGGGATCCTGGTCGGCCGGGGCAGATACGCAGTATTTT. It is translated as CASSVPGSWSAGADTQYF. The chain recombines TRBV5-6 with TRBJ2-3; D possibly corresponds to TRBD2 (5 bases). Trimming left V 4 bases short and J 4 bases short, with 25 bases between. The CDR3 runs to 18 residues. The germline V gene has CDR1 SGHDT and CDR2 YYEEEE.

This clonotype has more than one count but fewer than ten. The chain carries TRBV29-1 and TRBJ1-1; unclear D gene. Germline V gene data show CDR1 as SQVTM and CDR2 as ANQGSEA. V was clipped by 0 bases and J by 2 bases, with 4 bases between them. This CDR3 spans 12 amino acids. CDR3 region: CSVEEANTEAFF. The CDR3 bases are TGCAGCGTTGAAGAAGCAAACACTGAAGCTTTCTTT.

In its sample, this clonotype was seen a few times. The CDR3 loop is CATSAIDEQFF. In DNA form, the CDR3 reads TGTGCCACCAGTGCCATAGATGAGCAGTTCTTC. The rearrangement joins TRBV24-1 to TRBJ2-1, with no clear D. The V end was cut by 5 bases, the J end by 8 bases, with 6 bases between. CDR1 is KGHDR, CDR2 SFDVKD, per germline. The CDR3 consists of 11 residues.